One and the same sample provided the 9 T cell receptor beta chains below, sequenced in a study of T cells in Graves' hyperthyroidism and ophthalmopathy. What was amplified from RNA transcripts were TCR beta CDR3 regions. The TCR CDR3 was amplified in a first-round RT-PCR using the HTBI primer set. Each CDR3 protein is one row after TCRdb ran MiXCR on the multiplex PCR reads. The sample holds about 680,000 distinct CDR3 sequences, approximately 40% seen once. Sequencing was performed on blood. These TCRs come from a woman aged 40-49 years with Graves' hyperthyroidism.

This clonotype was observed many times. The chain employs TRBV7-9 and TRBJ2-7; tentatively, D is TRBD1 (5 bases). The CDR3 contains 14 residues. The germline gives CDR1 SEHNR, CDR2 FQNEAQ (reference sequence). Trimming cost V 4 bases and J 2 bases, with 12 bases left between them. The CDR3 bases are TGTGCCAGCAGCTCCGAGACAGAAACCTACGAGCAGTACTTC. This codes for CASSSETETYEQYF.

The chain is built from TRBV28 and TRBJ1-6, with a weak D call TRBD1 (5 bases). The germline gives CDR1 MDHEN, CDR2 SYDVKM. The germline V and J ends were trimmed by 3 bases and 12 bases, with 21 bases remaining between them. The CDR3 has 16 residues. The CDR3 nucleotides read TGTGCCAGCAGTTTTGGCGGGGGATGGCACTTTGGACCCCTCCACTTT. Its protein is CASSFGGGWHFGPLHF. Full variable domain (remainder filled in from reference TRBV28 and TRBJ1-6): DVKVTQSSRYLVKRTGEKVFLECVQDMDHENMFWYRQDPGLGLRLIYFSYDVKMKEKGDIPEGYSVSREKKERFSLILESASTNQTSMYLCASSFGGGWHFGPLHFGNGTRLTVT.

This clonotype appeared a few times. The CDR3 region is CASSFPQEGAIEQYF. CDR3 sequence (DNA): TGTGCCAGCAGTTTCCCACAAGAAGGGGCAATCGAGCAGTACTTC. J is TRBJ2-7 and V is TRBV12-3 or TRBV12-4; D may be TRBD1 (5 bases). The V end lost 3 bases, the J end lost 6 bases, and 18 bases lay between the germline ends. The CDR3 runs 15 residues.

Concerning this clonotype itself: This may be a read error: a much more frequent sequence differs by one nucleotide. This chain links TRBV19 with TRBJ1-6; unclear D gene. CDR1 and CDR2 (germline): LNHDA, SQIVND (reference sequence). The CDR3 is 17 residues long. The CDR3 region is CACSLSTSPSRNSPLHF. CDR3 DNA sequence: TGTGCCTGTAGTTTATCGACAAGCCCCTCGCGAAATTCACCCCTCCACTTT.

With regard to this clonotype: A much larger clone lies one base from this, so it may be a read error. The CDR3 protein is CAISEAKQGVVYEQYF. The CDR3 nucleotides read TGTGCCATCAGTGAGGCGAAACAGGGGGTGGTCTACGAGCAGTACTTC. The V call is TRBV10-3, the J call TRBJ2-7; TRBD1 aligns across 8 bases. The CDR3 covers 16 residues. CDR1 is ENHRY, CDR2 SYGVKD, per germline. J lost 3 bases, V lost 2 bases, and 9 bases had no gene match.

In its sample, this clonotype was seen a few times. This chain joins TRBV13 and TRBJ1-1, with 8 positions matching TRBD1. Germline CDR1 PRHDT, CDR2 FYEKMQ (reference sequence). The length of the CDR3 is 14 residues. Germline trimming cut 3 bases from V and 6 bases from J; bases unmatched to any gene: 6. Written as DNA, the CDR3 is TGTGCCAGCAGCTTTCAGGGGGCGCTTGCTGAAGCTTTCTTT. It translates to CASSFQGALAEAFF.

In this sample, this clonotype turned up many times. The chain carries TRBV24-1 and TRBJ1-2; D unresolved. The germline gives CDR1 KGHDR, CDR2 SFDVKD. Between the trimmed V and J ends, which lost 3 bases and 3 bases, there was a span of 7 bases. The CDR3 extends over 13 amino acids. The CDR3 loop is CATSDRRDYGYTF. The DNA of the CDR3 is TGTGCCACCAGTGATCGACGGGACTATGGCTACACCTTC.

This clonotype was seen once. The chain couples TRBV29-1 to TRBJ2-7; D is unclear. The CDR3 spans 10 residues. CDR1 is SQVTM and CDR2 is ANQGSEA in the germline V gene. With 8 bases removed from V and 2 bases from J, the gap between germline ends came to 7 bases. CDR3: CSTNTYEQYF. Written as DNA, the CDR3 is TGCAGCACCAATACCTACGAGCAGTACTTC.

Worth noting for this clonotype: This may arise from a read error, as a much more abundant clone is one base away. The CDR3 protein is CSARGEAGTEALF. The DNA of the CDR3 is TGCAGTGCTAGAGGAGAGGCTGGCACTGAAGCTCTCTTT. The chain joins TRBV20-1 to TRBJ1-1; D call uncertain. CDR3 length: 13 residues. The germline V gene encodes CDR1 DFQATT and CDR2 SNEGSKA (reference sequence).